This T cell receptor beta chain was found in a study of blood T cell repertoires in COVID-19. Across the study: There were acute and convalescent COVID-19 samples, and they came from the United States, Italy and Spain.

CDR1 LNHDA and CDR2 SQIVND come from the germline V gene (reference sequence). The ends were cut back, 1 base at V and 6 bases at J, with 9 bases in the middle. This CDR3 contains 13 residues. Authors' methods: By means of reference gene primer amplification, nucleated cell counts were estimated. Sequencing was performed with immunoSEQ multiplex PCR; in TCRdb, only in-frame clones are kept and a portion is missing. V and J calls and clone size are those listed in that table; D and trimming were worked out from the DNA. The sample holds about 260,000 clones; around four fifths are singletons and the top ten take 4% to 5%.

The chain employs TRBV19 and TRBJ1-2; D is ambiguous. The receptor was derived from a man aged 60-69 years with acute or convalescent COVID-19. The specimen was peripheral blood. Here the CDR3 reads CASSIGGLDGYTF. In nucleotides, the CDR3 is TGTGCCAGTAGTATAGGAGGGCTGGATGGCTACACCTTC.